These T cell receptor beta chains were read from a single sample in a study of Graves' ophthalmopathy and Graves' hyperthyroidism. TCRdb re-analysed the multiplex PCR reads in MiXCR, keeping a single row per CDR3 protein. The sample consists of about 400,000 distinct CDR3 sequences, 15% to 20% of them appearing once. Material for sequencing was peripheral blood. Receptors originate from a woman between 18 and 30 years old with Graves' ophthalmopathy. CDR3s include the opening cysteine and the closing phenylalanine or tryptophan. A D gene is named only where the DNA matches it firmly. Size is omitted from some rows. Given values are once, few, many or a class for expanded clones.

j_call v_call d_call clone_size cdr3_aa cdr3_nt
TRBJ2-7 TRBV30 TRBD2 many CAWIRPGGPYEQYF TGTGCCTGGATTAGGCCGGGGGGGCCCTACGAGCAGTACTTC
TRBJ1-5 TRBV19 TRBD1 . CASSIPYWTGGDQPQHF TGTGCCAGTAGTATACCATACTGGACAGGGGGCGATCAGCCCCAGCATTTT
TRBJ2-2 TRBV19 . many CASSIVVNTGELFF TGTGCCAGTAGTATAGTTGTGAACACCGGGGAGCTGTTTTTT
TRBJ1-6 TRBV20-1 . many CSAREPGSSNSPLHF TGCAGTGCTAGAGAGCCAGGGTCTTCTAATTCACCCCTCCACTTT
TRBJ2-7 TRBV6-5 . many CASSMGAREQYF TGTGCCAGCAGTATGGGGGCGCGGGAGCAGTACTTC
TRBJ1-1 TRBV6-5 . . CASSYEAANTEAFF TGTGCCAGCAGTTATGAGGCGGCGAACACTGAAGCTTTCTTT
TRBJ1-1 TRBV29-1 . many CSVLGGTEAFF TGCAGCGTTCTAGGGGGGACTGAAGCTTTCTTT
TRBJ2-3 TRBV13 . few CAIWGVRADTQYF TGTGCCATTTGGGGGGTGAGAGCAGATACGCAGTATTTT
TRBJ2-2 TRBV5-1 . . CASSSIGEATNTGELFF TGCGCCAGCAGCTCCATTGGGGAGGCAACTAACACCGGGGAGCTGTTTTTT
TRBJ2-2 TRBV6-4 TRBD2 many CASRGLAGVSNTGELFF TGTGCCAGCAGGGGACTAGCGGGCGTTTCGAACACCGGGGAGCTGTTTTTT
TRBJ2-7 TRBV7-9 . once CASSPADSYGQYF TGCGCCAGCAGCCCAGCCGACTCCTACGGGCAGTACTTC
TRBJ1-6 TRBV4-3 TRBD1 . CASSWGQAFNSPLHF TGCGCCAGCAGTTGGGGACAGGCCTTCAATTCACCCCTCCACTTT
TRBJ2-5 TRBV5-6 . many CASSLGGRWETQYF TGTGCCAGCAGCCTCGGGGGACGGTGGGAGACCCAGTACTTC
TRBJ2-4 TRBV28 . many CASSLWGDRNIQYF TGTGCCAGCAGTTTATGGGGCGACAGAAACATTCAGTACTTC
TRBJ2-7 TRBV6-2/TRBV6-3 . many CASTGWAGWDEQYF TGTGCCAGCACCGGCTGGGCAGGGTGGGACGAGCAGTACTTC
TRBJ1-1 TRBV5-5 . many CASSLGNMNTEAFF TGTGCCAGCAGCCTCGGGAACATGAACACTGAAGCTTTCTTT
TRBJ1-1 TRBV6-2/TRBV6-3 . . CASSPGSLTLQRMNTEAFF TGTGCCAGCAGTCCGGGCTCGTTGACTTTACAGAGAATGAACACTGAAGCTTTCTTT
TRBJ1-5 TRBV20-1 . few CSARGGVAQHF TGCAGTGCTAGGGGGGGCGTGGCCCAGCATTTT
TRBJ1-2 TRBV28 . . CASEGRLGYGYTF TGTGCCAGCGAGGGGCGGTTAGGCTATGGCTACACCTTC
TRBJ2-5 TRBV3-1 . . CASSQMGGTRETQYF TGTGCCAGCAGCCAGATGGGAGGAACACGAGAGACCCAGTACTTC
TRBJ1-5 TRBV15 . . CATSRDKGYNQPQHF TGTGCCACCAGCAGAGATAAGGGGTACAATCAGCCCCAGCATTTT
TRBJ2-7 TRBV29-1 TRBD1 many CSVAGQGVTYEQYF TGCAGCGTAGCGGGACAGGGGGTTACCTACGAGCAGTACTTC
TRBJ1-2 TRBV9 . many CASSPLPDSLLYGYTF TGTGCCAGCAGCCCCCTGCCCGACAGTTTACTCTATGGCTACACCTTC
TRBJ1-6 TRBV6-1 TRBD1 many CASSGQGKSPLHF TGTGCCAGCTCGGGACAGGGGAAGTCACCCCTCCACTTT
TRBJ2-7 TRBV27 TRBD1 many CASSPGQGPYEQYF TGTGCCAGCAGTCCTGGACAGGGACCCTACGAGCAGTACTTC
TRBJ2-7 TRBV20-1 TRBD2 many CSATRLAGFYEQYF TGCAGTGCTACTCGACTAGCGGGTTTCTACGAGCAGTACTTC
TRBJ2-7 TRBV4-3 TRBD2 many CASSPQRGAYEQYF TGCGCCAGCAGCCCCCAGCGGGGGGCCTACGAGCAGTACTTC
TRBJ2-2 TRBV27 TRBD2 many CASSLLSSGRAVGELFF TGTGCCAGCAGTCTACTATCTAGCGGGAGGGCCGTCGGGGAGCTGTTTTTT
TRBJ1-2 TRBV6-1 . . CASGSQDLYGYTF TGTGCCAGCGGTAGTCAGGACCTCTATGGCTACACCTTC
TRBJ2-7 TRBV27 . many CASSPNQFYEQYF TGTGCCAGCAGCCCAAACCAGTTCTACGAGCAGTACTTC
TRBJ1-3 TRBV28 . once CASTSGGLSSGNTIYF TGTGCCAGCACCTCGGGAGGGTTGAGCTCTGGAAACACCATATATTTT
TRBJ2-6 TRBV7-9 TRBD1 many CASSFGTVSSGANVLTF TGTGCCAGCAGCTTCGGGACAGTATCCTCTGGGGCCAACGTCCTGACTTTC
TRBJ1-5 TRBV6-2/TRBV6-3 . many CASSYNRENQHF TGTGCCAGCAGTTACAACAGGGAGAACCAGCATTTT
TRBJ2-1 TRBV28 . . CASSLFRGNEQFF TGTGCCAGCAGTTTATTTCGGGGTAATGAGCAGTTCTTC
TRBJ2-5 TRBV20-1 . many CSASEETQYF TGCAGTGCTAGTGAGGAGACCCAGTACTTC
TRBJ1-5 TRBV6-2/TRBV6-3 . . CASSTGMTQPQHF TGTGCCAGCAGCACAGGTATGACTCAGCCCCAGCATTTT
TRBJ1-1 TRBV2 . many CASSDSRFAEAFF TGTGCCAGCAGTGACAGTAGGTTCGCCGAAGCTTTCTTT
TRBJ2-5 TRBV29-1 . many CSVEQETQYF TGCAGCGTAGAGCAAGAGACCCAGTACTTC
TRBJ1-3 TRBV30 . many CAWSPEAGNTIYF TGTGCCTGGAGCCCGGAAGCTGGAAACACCATATATTTT
TRBJ1-5 TRBV19 . . CASREQSISNQPQHF TGTGCCAGTCGTGAACAATCTATTAGCAATCAGCCCCAGCATTTT
TRBJ2-7 TRBV28 TRBD1 once CASLTGQGSYEQYF TGTGCCAGCCTAACGGGACAGGGCTCCTACGAGCAGTACTTC
TRBJ1-2 TRBV6-1 . . CASRKDGPGDGYTF TGTGCCAGCAGAAAGGACGGACCGGGGGATGGCTACACCTTC
TRBJ2-7 TRBV18 . few CASSPIGPGSYASYEQYF TGTGCCAGCTCACCAATTGGGCCGGGGTCCTACGCCTCCTACGAGCAGTACTTC
TRBJ2-7 TRBV6-2/TRBV6-3 . many CASSWGNEQYF TGTGCCAGCAGTTGGGGAAACGAGCAGTACTTC
TRBJ2-5 TRBV7-2 TRBD2 many CASSLGPLAGGQETQYF TGTGCCAGCAGCTTAGGACCCCTAGCGGGGGGACAAGAGACCCAGTACTTC
TRBJ2-5 TRBV28 . many CASSTRQGIRFGTQYF TGTGCCAGCAGTACCCGGCAGGGGATACGGTTCGGGACCCAGTACTTC
TRBJ2-2 TRBV12-3/TRBV12-4 TRBD2 . CASSPTSGSGTGELFF TGTGCCAGCAGTCCCACTAGCGGGAGCGGTACCGGGGAGCTGTTTTTT
TRBJ2-6 TRBV10-1 . many CASSHGSSGANVLTF TGCGCCAGCAGCCACGGGTCGTCTGGGGCCAACGTCCTGACTTTC
TRBJ1-5 TRBV7-2 . many CASSSTNHQPQHF TGTGCCAGCTCGAGCACGAACCATCAGCCCCAGCATTTT
TRBJ1-2 TRBV4-2 TRBD1 many CASSQKDRGKDGYTF TGTGCCAGCAGCCAAAAGGACAGGGGTAAAGATGGCTACACCTTC
TRBJ2-7 TRBV6-1 . many CASLDSYYEQYF TGTGCCAGCTTGGACAGTTACTACGAGCAGTACTTC
TRBJ1-1 TRBV19 TRBD1 many CASRHRGRIPYTEAFF TGTGCCAGTAGGCACAGGGGGCGCATACCATACACTGAAGCTTTCTTT
TRBJ1-5 TRBV12-3/TRBV12-4 . many CASGGGRGGKNQPQHF TGTGCCAGCGGTGGCGGAAGGGGAGGGAAGAATCAGCCCCAGCATTTT
TRBJ1-1 TRBV10-3 TRBD1 many CASSEWTGKFDTEAFF TGTGCCAGCAGTGAGTGGACAGGGAAGTTTGACACTGAAGCTTTCTTT
TRBJ1-5 TRBV12-3/TRBV12-4 . many CASSNGLINQPQHF TGTGCCAGCAGTAACGGACTGATCAATCAGCCCCAGCATTTT
TRBJ1-1 TRBV7-2 . many CASSPRQAKNTEAFF TGTGCCAGCAGCCCTAGACAGGCTAAGAACACTGAAGCTTTCTTT
TRBJ2-3 TRBV6-1 . few CASSLLNSADTQYF TGTGCCAGCAGTCTTTTGAACAGTGCAGATACGCAGTATTTT
TRBJ2-5 TRBV6-5 TRBD1 many CASSYRDRAQETQYF TGTGCCAGCAGTTACCGGGACAGGGCCCAAGAGACCCAGTACTTC
TRBJ2-7 TRBV6-5 TRBD2 many CASSPGTIRPYEQYF TGTGCCAGCAGTCCTGGGACTATCCGCCCCTACGAGCAGTACTTC